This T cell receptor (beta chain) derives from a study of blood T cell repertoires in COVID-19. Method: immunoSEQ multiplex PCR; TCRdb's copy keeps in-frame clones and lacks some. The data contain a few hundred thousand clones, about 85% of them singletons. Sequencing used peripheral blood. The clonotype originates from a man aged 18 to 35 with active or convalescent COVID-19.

For the CDR3, the DNA is TGTGCCAGCAGTTTTGTAGCAGGGATGAACACTGAAGCTTTCTTT. This sequence encodes CASSFVAGMNTEAFF. This rearrangement joins TRBV27 to TRBJ1-1; D perhaps matches TRBD1 (5 bases). This CDR3 has 15 amino acids. The V end was cut by 3 bases, the J end by 0 bases, with 11 bases between. The germline V gene encodes CDR1 MNHEY and CDR2 SMNVEV (reference sequence).